The 15 T cell receptor beta chains in this list originate from one sample, sequenced in a study of CD8 T cells in Susac syndrome. An amount of RNA that ranged from roughly 0.45 to 1 ug was reverse transcribed with random hexamers. A single record per CDR3 protein comes from TCRdb applying MiXCR to the immunoSEQ multiplex PCR reads. The profile shows around 180,000 distinct CDR3 sequences, approximately 94% of them singletons. Sequences were obtained from CD4+ T cells from PBMCs. The receptors were sampled from a human donor with Susac syndrome.

This clonotype was picked up one time. The chain couples TRBV4-1 to TRBJ1-1; no definite D call. The CDR3 contains 14 residues. The germline gives CDR1 MGHRA, CDR2 YSYEKL. Trimming left V 4 bases short and J 1 base short, with 10 bases between. DNA of the CDR3: TGCGCCAGCAGCCGACCGACACCGAACACTGAAGCTTTCTTT. It yields the protein CASSRPTPNTEAFF.

The gene calls are TRBV10-3 and TRBJ2-3; 8 nucleotides match TRBD2. CDR1 ENHRY and CDR2 SYGVKD come from the germline V gene. This CDR3 is built from 16 residues. V trimming: 3 bases; J trimming: 1 base; junction bases outside the gene matches: 6. The DNA of the CDR3 is TGTGCCATCAGTGAACAGGCGGGGGGCGGCACAGATACGCAGTATTTT. This codes for CAISEQAGGGTDTQYF.

The CDR3 nucleotides read TGCAGCGTTGAGACTGGGGCCAACGTCCTGACTTTC. Amino acids: CSVETGANVLTF. This chain joins TRBV29-1 and TRBJ2-6, with D uncertain. Trimming shortened V by 3 bases and J by 2 bases, and 2 bases separated the two germline ends. Germline lookup yields CDR1 SQVTM and CDR2 ANQGSEA. The CDR3 has 12 residues.

The chain combines TRBV12-3 or TRBV12-4 with TRBJ2-1; tentative D call: TRBD2 (7 bases). There are 15 residues in the CDR3. V was clipped by 2 bases and J by 5 bases, with 13 bases between them. This CDR3 reads CASSLFPGGNNEQFF. CDR3 nucleotides: TGTGCCAGCAGTTTATTCCCGGGGGGCAACAATGAGCAGTTCTTC.

The chain recombines TRBV2 with TRBJ2-7; tentative D call: TRBD2 (6 bases). The CDR3 sequence is 14 residues long. V was trimmed by 0 bases and J by 7 bases, leaving 13 bases between them. Germline CDR1 is SNHLY and CDR2 is FYNNEI. The CDR3 here is CASSEAPSAKEQYF. The CDR3 DNA reads as TGTGCCAGCAGTGAAGCGCCTAGCGCGAAGGAGCAGTACTTC.

The chain links TRBV29-1 to TRBJ2-7, with D possibly TRBD2 on 6 matching bases. The CDR3 consists of 13 residues. Per the germline V gene, CDR1 is SQVTM and CDR2 is ANQGSEA. Trimming shortened V by 6 bases and J by 3 bases, and 15 bases separated the two germline ends. DNA of the CDR3: TGCAGCGTCTACCCTCTGGGGGGCTACGAGCAGTACTTC. Translated: CSVYPLGGYEQYF.

This rearrangement joins TRBV20-1 to TRBJ2-4; 11 nucleotides agree with TRBD2. Trimming cost V 4 bases and J 9 bases; bases outside gene matches: 11. The CDR3 is 15 amino acids. In germline, CDR1 is DFQATT, CDR2 SNEGSKA (reference sequence). CDR3 amino acids: CSAITIAGGQGIQYF. CDR3 DNA: TGCAGTGCTATAACCATAGCGGGGGGGCAGGGCATTCAGTACTTC.

The chain uses TRBV2 and TRBJ2-5; D is unresolved. V lost 5 bases to trimming and J lost 2 bases, with 12 bases between them. The CDR3 loop spans 14 amino acids. Looked up from germline, CDR1 is SNHLY and CDR2 is FYNNEI. CDR3 DNA sequence: TGTGCCAGCAGTAAGGAAGGGCGACAAGAGACCCAGTACTTC. Translation: CASSKEGRQETQYF.

This clonotype turned up a few times. The chain is built from TRBV20-1 and TRBJ2-5; D is ambiguous. The CDR3 runs to 12 residues. The germline CDR1 and CDR2 sequences are DFQATT and SNEGSKA (reference sequence). The V end lost 0 bases, the J end lost 5 bases, and 7 bases lay between the germline ends. This chain's CDR3 is CSARDARETQYF. The CDR3 DNA reads as TGCAGTGCTAGAGATGCCCGTGAGACCCAGTACTTC.

This CDR3 is CSARRGQGARYEQYF. In DNA, the CDR3 is TGCAGTGCTAGAAGGGGACAGGGGGCTAGGTACGAGCAGTACTTC. This chain uses TRBV20-1 with TRBJ2-7, with TRBD1 matching over 12 bases. Germline lookup yields CDR1 DFQATT and CDR2 SNEGSKA (reference sequence). The trim removed 2 bases at V and 4 bases at J, leaving 6 bases unmatched. The CDR3 contains 15 residues.

In DNA form, the CDR3 reads TGTGCCAGCAGCTCTCCGGACAGGGGGCAGGACGAGCAGTACTTC. Residues: CASSSPDRGQDEQYF. This chain connects TRBV7-2 to TRBJ2-7, with 11 bases fitting TRBD1. Germline loops: CDR1 SGHTA, CDR2 FQGNSA. This CDR3 spans 15 amino acids. V lost 4 bases, J lost 5 bases, and 7 bases stayed unmatched.

The chain employs TRBV4-2 and TRBJ1-2; D call uncertain. The CDR3 is 11 residues long. V lost 0 bases and J lost 9, with 5 bases in between. Looked up from germline, CDR1 is LGHNA and CDR2 is YNFKEQ. The CDR3 sequence: CASSQDRSYTF. The CDR3 nucleotides are TGTGCCAGCAGCCAAGATAGGAGCTACACCTTC.

CDR3 protein: CASSDHIFGGRNGYTF. As DNA, the CDR3 is TGTGCCAGCAGTGACCACATCTTCGGGGGGCGTAACGGCTACACCTTC. The chain uses TRBV25-1 and TRBJ1-2; perhaps TRBD1 as D (6 bases). Germline V CDR1 and CDR2: MGHDK, SYGVNS. With 3 bases removed from V and 8 bases from J, the gap between germline ends came to 22 bases. The CDR3 extends over 16 amino acids.

The chain employs TRBV7-2 and TRBJ2-3, with D tentatively TRBD2 (6 bases). The germline CDR1 and CDR2 sequences are SGHTA and FQGNSA. V shed 5 bases and J shed 7 bases, with 16 bases lying between them. CDR3 length: 14 residues. CDR3 nucleotide sequence: TGTGCCAGCAGCCATCTAACTAGCCTGAATACGCAGTATTTT. Amino acid sequence: CASSHLTSLNTQYF.

The chain employs TRBV3-1 and TRBJ2-5; D is ambiguous. The CDR3 totals 13 residues. The V end lost 1 base, the J end lost 2 bases, and 5 bases lay between the germline ends. The V gene's germline CDR1 is LGHDT and CDR2 YNNKEL (reference sequence). In DNA, the CDR3 is TGTGCCAGCAGCCAAGTTCCTCAAGAGACCCAGTACTTC. Residues: CASSQVPQETQYF.